This T cell receptor beta chain was observed in a study of identifying expanded T cells in peripheral blood. Study observations and caveats: Over about two and four weeks, about 16.4 and 19 clones changed, versus around 1.3 between replicates. Approximately 2-week clone count variance significantly increased as total template count grew.

The data were produced by immunoSEQ multiplex PCR, yet TCRdb's version contains in-frame clones alone and is incomplete. The table has 100,000 to 150,000 clones, 84% seen once. Concerning this clone: Antigen unknown.

This receptor was taken from a person aged 18 to 75 in good health. Sequencing input: blood.

The CDR3 nucleotides are TGCGCCAGCAGCTTGGGCGGCACCACCTATGGCTACACCTTC. Protein product: CASSLGGTTYGYTF. V gene TRBV5-1 combines with J gene TRBJ1-2; D is uncertain. V gave up 0 bases and J gave up 4 bases, with 10 bases separating them. CDR1 and CDR2 from the germline V gene are SGHRS and YFSETQ. This CDR3 has 14 amino acids.